Below, 13 T cell receptor beta chains from the same sample are listed, as sequenced in a study of T cell responses to AZD1222 COVID-19 vaccine. Using immunoSEQ multiplex PCR, the repertoire was profiled, and TCRdb retains in-frame clones only, with some absent. This repertoire shows about 120,000 clones, about 88% found once; its top ten account for around 20%. The sample consisted of peripheral blood, taken on day 0 of MenACWY control vaccination. These TCRs come from an adult in good health.

J is TRBJ1-2 and V is TRBV7-9, with 10 bases matching TRBD1. Germline V lookup: CDR1 SEHNR, CDR2 FQNEAQ (reference sequence). J was trimmed by 4 bases and V by 1 base; bases with no gene match: 12. The CDR3 totals 18 residues. CDR3 loop: CASSLVDRGTLWGYGYTF. The CDR3 nucleotides are TGTGCCAGCAGCTTAGTGGACAGGGGGACCCTCTGGGGCTATGGCTACACCTTC. Using reference TRBV7-9 and TRBJ1-2 for the parts outside the CDR3, the full variable domain is DTGVSQNPRHKITKRGQNVTFRCDPISEHNRLYWYRQTLGQGPEFLTYFQNEAQLEKSRLLSDRFSAERPKGSFSTLEIQRTEQGDSAMYLCASSLVDRGTLWGYGYTFGSGTRLTVV.

The chain carries TRBV30 and TRBJ1-1, with no clear D. The CDR3 consists of 14 residues. Between the trimmed V and J ends, which lost 2 bases and 7 bases, there was a span of 17 bases. In germline, CDR1 is GTSNPN, CDR2 SVGIG (reference sequence). CDR3 coding DNA: TGTGCCTGGAGTCCGGACGGGGAGCCTATTGAAGCTTTCTTT. This translates into CAWSPDGEPIEAFF.

The CDR3 here is CASIVGGGTEAFF. The DNA for the CDR3 is TGTGCCAGTATTGTTGGGGGTGGCACTGAAGCTTTCTTT. The rearrangement links TRBV19 to TRBJ1-1, with D possibly TRBD1 on 5 matching bases. There are 13 residues in the CDR3. The germline V and J ends were trimmed by 7 bases and 4 bases, with 13 bases remaining between them. The germline CDR1 and CDR2 sequences are LNHDA and SQIVND (reference sequence). Filled out from reference TRBV19 and TRBJ1-1, the complete variable domain reads DGGITQSPKYLFRKEGQNVTLSCEQNLNHDAMYWYRQDPGQGLRLIYYSQIVNDFQKGDIAEGYSVSREKKESFPLTVTSAQKNPTAFYLCASIVGGGTEAFFGQGTRLTVV.

This chain connects TRBV11-1 to TRBJ2-7, with D tentatively TRBD1 (6 bases). Germline CDR1 and CDR2: SGHAT and FQDESV (reference sequence). Trimming pared 0 bases from V and 2 bases from J, leaving 17 bases between. CDR3 length equals 17 residues. As DNA, the CDR3 is TGTGCCAGCAGCTTAGCGCCCCCTCAGGGGTCAACCTACGAGCAGTACTTC. It specifies CASSLAPPQGSTYEQYF.

The V call is TRBV21-1, the J call TRBJ2-5; the D segment call TRBD2 is taken from the table without a DNA check. TRBV21-1 is noted as a pseudogene. This CDR3 has 16 amino acids. The CDR3 nucleotides read TGTGCCAGCAGCTCGGAGCGGGCAGGGCGTCCCGAGACCCAGTACTTC. Encoded protein: CASSSERAGRPETQYF.

This clone was observed a handful of times. This chain uses TRBV21-1 with TRBJ2-7; the table's D call, TRBD2, has no DNA check behind it. TRBV21-1 counts as a pseudogene. The CDR3 spans 17 residues. CDR3 nucleotides: TGTGCCCGCGACCGCCGGATTACTAGCGGGAAAGGGTACGAGCAGTACTTC. It specifies CARDRRITSGKGYEQYF.

This clone was seen once. The chain employs TRBV11-2 and TRBJ2-3; a possible D gene is TRBD2 (6 bases). Trimming removed 7 bases at V and 6 bases at J, with 17 bases between. CDR3 length: 14 residues. Germline CDR1 reads SGHAT; CDR2 reads FQNNGV. The CDR3 reads CASNRGAVGDTQYF. The CDR3 coding sequence is TGTGCCAGCAATCGCGGGGCAGTCGGGGATACGCAGTATTTT.

The chain joins TRBV24-1 to TRBJ2-3; the D gene is possibly TRBD1 (6 bases). V lost 9 bases to trimming and J lost 2 bases, with 11 bases between them. The CDR3 consists of 13 residues. The V gene's germline CDR1 is KGHDR and CDR2 SFDVKD. The CDR3 bases are TGTGCCACCCGCCACAGGGACACAGATACGCAGTATTTT. Translation: CATRHRDTDTQYF.

This clone was observed a few times. The rearrangement links TRBV27 to TRBJ1-1, with D tentatively TRBD1 (5 bases). This CDR3 is built from 14 residues. V was cut by 2 bases and J by 4 bases, with 11 bases left in between. CDR1 MNHEY and CDR2 SMNVEV come from the germline V gene (reference sequence). The DNA for the CDR3 is TGTGCCAGCAGTTTAACGGGGCGCCCCACTGAAGCTTTCTTT. Protein sequence: CASSLTGRPTEAFF.

The J gene is TRBJ1-3, the V gene TRBV30; D not certain. This CDR3 spans 12 amino acids. Germline V gives CDR1 GTSNPN, CDR2 SVGIG (reference sequence). The V and J ends lost 5 bases and 2 bases respectively, with 7 bases between them. The CDR3 DNA reads as TGTGCCTGGCGGAGGACTGGAAACACCATATATTTT. This gives the protein CAWRRTGNTIYF.

The CDR3 is CASTEGPGFGEEKDQPQHF. CDR3 sequence (DNA): TGTGCCAGCACCGAAGGGCCGGGATTCGGGGAGGAAAAGGATCAGCCCCAGCATTTT. The gene calls are TRBV2 and TRBJ1-5; D uncertain. Germline values: CDR1 SNHLY, CDR2 FYNNEI. The CDR3 loop spans 19 amino acids. The V end lost 7 bases, the J end lost 5 bases, and 30 bases lay between the germline ends.

This clone was observed a few times. The rearrangement links TRBV7-7 to TRBJ2-2; no firm D call. This CDR3 region has 15 residues. Germline loops: CDR1 SSHAT, CDR2 FNYEAQ (reference sequence). The V end lost 4 bases, the J end lost 2 bases, and 11 bases lay between the germline ends. DNA for the CDR3: TGTGCCAGCAGCTCCGACCAGCAAAACACCGGGGAGCTGTTTTTT. Protein product: CASSSDQQNTGELFF.

The chain combines TRBV6-5 with TRBJ1-1; no clear D gene. This CDR3 region has 14 residues. The germline V gene encodes CDR1 MNHEY and CDR2 SVGAGI. V dropped 0 bases and J dropped 4 bases, with 9 bases sitting between them. The CDR3 protein is CASSYSSGFTEAFF. The CDR3 DNA follows: TGTGCCAGCAGTTACTCGAGCGGTTTCACTGAAGCTTTCTTT.